Listed here are 21 T cell receptor beta chains from one sample, sequenced in a study of cytomegalovirus exposure and HLA in healthy donors. The protocol was immunoSEQ multiplex PCR, while the TCRdb copy is restricted to in-frame clones and leaves out a portion. The sample holds 150,000 to 200,000 clones, 85% to 90% seen once. Sequenced input: PBMCs. These receptors were taken from a woman under 30 in good health and CMV-seropositive.

The DNA for the CDR3 is TGTGCCACCAGCAGAGATATCGGGACTAGCATAAGGGGGTCGTACTTC. Its protein is CATSRDIGTSIRGSYF. The gene calls are TRBV15 and TRBJ2-7; 9 bases fit TRBD2. There are 16 residues in the CDR3. V gave up 0 bases and J gave up 12 bases; unmatched junction bases: 15. Germline loops: CDR1 LNHNV, CDR2 YYDKDF (reference sequence).

The rearrangement uses TRBV5-1 and TRBJ2-4; maybe TRBD1 (6 bases). The germline V gene has CDR1 SGHRS and CDR2 YFSETQ. This CDR3 spans 16 amino acids. Between the trimmed V and J ends, which lost 4 bases and 8 bases, there was a span of 22 bases. The CDR3 DNA reads as TGCGCCAGCAGCGGGGGCGGCTGGTCCGGAGAGGACATTCAGTACTTC. It encodes CASSGGGWSGEDIQYF.

This clone showed up just once. The chain carries TRBV30 and TRBJ2-3; 12 nucleotides align to TRBD2. After removal of 3 bases from V and 5 bases from J, the junction contained 6 bases not matched to a gene. CDR1 is GTSNPN, CDR2 SVGIG, per germline (reference sequence). This CDR3 region has 15 residues. The CDR3 reads CAWSRQLAGGDTQYF. The CDR3, as DNA: TGTGCCTGGAGCCGCCAACTAGCGGGAGGAGATACGCAGTATTTT.

V usage is TRBV5-1 and J usage is TRBJ1-1; a weak D match, TRBD1 (6 bases). This CDR3 has 15 amino acids. Trimming cost V 4 bases and J 1 base, with 14 bases left between them. Germline CDR1 and CDR2: SGHRS and YFSETQ. CDR3 sequence: CASSPNGGRNTEAFF. The DNA for the CDR3 is TGCGCCAGCAGCCCAAACGGGGGGCGGAACACTGAAGCTTTCTTT.

The V and J genes are TRBV7-2 and TRBJ2-5; 7 nucleotides agree with TRBD1. Trimming removed 5 bases from V and 3 bases from J; junction bases left unmatched: 3. Germline CDR1 and CDR2: SGHTA and FQGNSA. The CDR3 runs to 13 residues. The CDR3 DNA reads TGTGCCAGCAGCCGACAGGGAAAAGAGACCCAGTACTTC. Translation gives CASSRQGKETQYF.

V gene TRBV5-6 combines with J gene TRBJ2-1, with 8 bases matching TRBD1. Germline loops: CDR1 SGHDT, CDR2 YYEEEE. J gave up 4 bases and V 4 bases, and 4 bases lay outside the gene matches. The CDR3 has 14 residues. In DNA form, the CDR3 reads TGTGCCAGCAGCATAAGACAGGGGTACAATGAGCAGTTCTTC. Protein: CASSIRQGYNEQFF. Full variable domain (missing parts from reference TRBV5-6 and TRBJ2-1): DAGVTQSPTHLIKTRGQQVTLRCSPKSGHDTVSWYQQALGQGPQFIFQYYEEEERQRGNFPDRFSGHQFPNYSSELNVNALLLGDSALYLCASSIRQGYNEQFFGPGTRLTVL.

This chain joins TRBV7-3 and TRBJ2-7; 9 bases agree with TRBD1. Trimming cost V 8 bases and J 5 bases; bases outside gene matches: 10. There are 14 residues in the CDR3. In germline, CDR1 is SGHTA, CDR2 FQGTGA. In DNA form, the CDR3 reads TGTGCCAGCGGCCGTGGGACAGGGTCAAACGAGCAGTACTTC. Protein sequence: CASGRGTGSNEQYF. Variable domain in full (rest from reference TRBV7-3 and TRBJ2-7): GAGVSQTPSNKVTEKGKYVELRCDPISGHTALYWYRQSLGQGPEFLIYFQGTGAADDSGLPNDRFFAVRPEGSVSTLKIQRTERGDSAVYLCASGRGTGSNEQYFGPGTRLTVT.

This chain uses TRBV7-2 with TRBJ2-1; 12 nucleotides line up with TRBD2. Germline V gene sequence: CDR1 SGHTA, CDR2 FQGNSA. The CDR3 covers 16 residues. With V trimmed by 2 bases and J by 8 bases, 7 bases remained unmatched. The CDR3 loop reads CASSLFGTSGLDEQFF. The CDR3 DNA reads TGTGCCAGCAGCTTATTCGGGACTAGCGGGCTAGATGAGCAGTTCTTC.

The chain has TRBV5-8 and TRBJ2-1, with 14 bases aligning to TRBD2. Per the germline V gene, CDR1 is SGHTS and CDR2 is YDEGEE. The CDR3 extends over 15 amino acids. J lost 9 bases, V lost 5 bases, and 7 bases had no gene match. The CDR3 reads CASRSGTSGRTEQFF. CDR3 sequence (DNA): TGTGCCAGCAGATCTGGGACTAGCGGGAGAACTGAGCAGTTCTTC. The full variable domain, rest sourced from reference TRBV5-8 and TRBJ2-1, is EAGVTQSPTHLIKTRGQQATLRCSPISGHTSVYWYQQALGLGLQFLLWYDEGEERNRGNFPPRFSGRQFPNYSSELNVNALELEDSALYLCASRSGTSGRTEQFFGPGTRLTVL.

The gene calls are TRBV11-2 and TRBJ2-7, with 13 bases aligning to TRBD2. CDR1 and CDR2 (germline): SGHAT, FQNNGV. The CDR3 length is 17 residues. V lost 5 bases, J lost 0 bases, and 7 bases stayed unmatched. The CDR3 reads CASSTGLAGSLSYEQYF. CDR3 nucleotides: TGTGCCAGCAGCACGGGACTAGCGGGATCTCTCTCCTACGAGCAGTACTTC. The entire variable domain, with the rest obtained from reference TRBV11-2 and TRBJ2-7, is as follows: EAGVAQSPRYKIIEKRQSVAFWCNPISGHATLYWYQQILGQGPKLLIQFQNNGVVDDSQLPKDRFSAERLKGVDSTLKIQPAKLEDSAVYLCASSTGLAGSLSYEQYFGPGTRLTVT.

The chain combines TRBV28 with TRBJ2-2; possibly TRBD2 for D (6 bases). The V gene's germline CDR1 is MDHEN and CDR2 SYDVKM. V was cut by 7 bases and J by 0 bases, with 9 bases left in between. The length of the CDR3 is 14 residues. In DNA form, the CDR3 reads TGTGCCAGCATGCGGGAAGCGAACACCGGGGAGCTGTTTTTT. Protein: CASMREANTGELFF.

This rearrangement joins TRBV7-9 to TRBJ2-5; D may be TRBD1 (5 bases). Per the germline V gene, CDR1 is SEHNR and CDR2 is FQNEAQ (reference sequence). This CDR3 is 14 amino acids long. The V end was cut by 0 bases, the J end by 5 bases, with 10 bases between. The CDR3 loop is CASSLAAGLETQYF. The DNA for the CDR3 is TGTGCCAGCAGCTTAGCAGCAGGGCTGGAGACCCAGTACTTC. The variable domain in full, with the rest retrieved from reference TRBV7-9 and TRBJ2-5, is DTGVSQNPRHKITKRGQNVTFRCDPISEHNRLYWYRQTLGQGPEFLTYFQNEAQLEKSRLLSDRFSAERPKGSFSTLEIQRTEQGDSAMYLCASSLAAGLETQYFGPGTRLLVL.

The count of this clone is one. This chain links TRBV6-5 with TRBJ2-5; weak D call: TRBD1 (6 bases). This CDR3 contains 14 residues. The germline V gene has CDR1 MNHEY and CDR2 SVGAGI. Trimming stripped 5 bases from V and 5 bases from J, with 15 bases between. DNA for the CDR3: TGTGCCAGCAGTAACCAGGACAGCTATGAGACCCAGTACTTC. Its protein product is CASSNQDSYETQYF.

The chain recombines TRBV15 with TRBJ2-7; 7 positions agree with TRBD1. Trimming at V came to 4 bases and at J to 2 bases, leaving 5 bases not matched to a gene. This CDR3 has 14 amino acids. Germline assignment: CDR1 LNHNV and CDR2 YYDKDF (reference sequence). The CDR3 DNA reads as TGTGCCACCAGCACGACAGGGTTCCCCTACGAGCAGTACTTC. This encodes CATSTTGFPYEQYF.

The V call is TRBV28, the J call TRBJ1-2; a possible D gene is TRBD1 (5 bases). This CDR3 is built from 13 residues. V was cut by 7 bases and J by 3 bases, with 12 bases left in between. In germline, CDR1 is MDHEN, CDR2 SYDVKM. CDR3 nucleotide sequence: TGTGCCAGCACGACGGCGGGGGACTATGGCTACACCTTC. This gives the protein CASTTAGDYGYTF.

The chain carries TRBV7-8 and TRBJ2-7; possible D gene TRBD1, 6 bases. This CDR3 contains 15 residues. Trimming removed 5 bases from V and 6 bases from J, with 20 bases in between. Germline V gives CDR1 SGHVS, CDR2 FQNEAQ. CDR3 sequence reads: CASSLNPQGRSEQYF. The CDR3 nucleotides read TGTGCCAGCAGCCTTAACCCACAGGGTCGTAGCGAGCAGTACTTC. The full variable domain, with the rest looked up from reference TRBV7-8 and TRBJ2-7, is GAGVSQSPRYKVAKRGQDVALRCDPISGHVSLFWYQQALGQGPEFLTYFQNEAQLDKSGLPSDRFFAERPEGSVSTLKIQRTQQEDSAVYLCASSLNPQGRSEQYFGPGTRLTVT.

The chain recombines TRBV11-3 with TRBJ2-6; 7 nucleotides line up with TRBD1. CDR1 and CDR2 (germline): SGHNT, YENEEA. V lost 4 bases to trimming and J lost 12 bases; unmatched junction nucleotides: 6. This CDR3 contains 13 residues. CDR3 sequence reads: CASSYQGVAVLTF. In DNA, the CDR3 is TGTGCCAGCAGCTATCAGGGGGTCGCCGTCCTGACTTTC. Combining the CDR3 with reference TRBV11-3 and TRBJ2-6 gives the whole variable domain EAGVVQSPRYKIIEKKQPVAFWCNPISGHNTLYWYLQNLGQGPELLIRYENEEAVDDSQLPKDRFSAERLKGVDSTLKIQPAELGDSAVYLCASSYQGVAVLTFGAGSRLTVL.

The chain couples TRBV19 to TRBJ2-7; 10 nucleotides align to TRBD1. CDR3 length: 15 amino acids. Germline assignment: CDR1 LNHDA and CDR2 SQIVND (reference sequence). The trim removed 6 bases at V and 4 bases at J, leaving 9 bases unmatched. The CDR3 DNA reads as TGTGCCAGTAGCCCTTTGGGACAGGGGATTTACGAGCAGTACTTC. Its translation is CASSPLGQGIYEQYF.

This chain connects TRBV19 to TRBJ1-2; 7 bases align to TRBD1. This CDR3 is built from 14 residues. V lost 3 bases to trimming and J lost 2 bases; unmatched junction nucleotides: 3. Germline V lookup: CDR1 LNHDA, CDR2 SQIVND (reference sequence). CDR3 sequence (DNA): TGTGCCAGTAGTATCGGGACAGAGAACTATGGCTACACCTTC. Translation: CASSIGTENYGYTF.

This chain links TRBV4-1 with TRBJ2-3, with D perhaps matching TRBD2 (5 bases). The CDR3 length is 14 residues. Trimming cost V 1 base and J 4 bases, with 9 bases left between them. The germline CDR1 and CDR2 sequences are MGHRA and YSYEKL. This CDR3 reads CASSQGLRADTQYF. DNA of the CDR3: TGCGCCAGCAGCCAAGGCCTGAGGGCAGATACGCAGTATTTT.

The V gene is TRBV5-1, the J gene TRBJ2-2, with 9 bases fitting TRBD2. Germline assignment: CDR1 SGHRS and CDR2 YFSETQ. Trimming at V came to 6 bases and at J to 2 bases, leaving 14 bases not matched to a gene. This CDR3 has 18 residues. This CDR3 is CASTPAGGPIFNTGELFF. CDR3 DNA sequence: TGCGCCAGCACCCCTGCGGGAGGGCCCATTTTTAACACCGGGGAGCTGTTTTTT.